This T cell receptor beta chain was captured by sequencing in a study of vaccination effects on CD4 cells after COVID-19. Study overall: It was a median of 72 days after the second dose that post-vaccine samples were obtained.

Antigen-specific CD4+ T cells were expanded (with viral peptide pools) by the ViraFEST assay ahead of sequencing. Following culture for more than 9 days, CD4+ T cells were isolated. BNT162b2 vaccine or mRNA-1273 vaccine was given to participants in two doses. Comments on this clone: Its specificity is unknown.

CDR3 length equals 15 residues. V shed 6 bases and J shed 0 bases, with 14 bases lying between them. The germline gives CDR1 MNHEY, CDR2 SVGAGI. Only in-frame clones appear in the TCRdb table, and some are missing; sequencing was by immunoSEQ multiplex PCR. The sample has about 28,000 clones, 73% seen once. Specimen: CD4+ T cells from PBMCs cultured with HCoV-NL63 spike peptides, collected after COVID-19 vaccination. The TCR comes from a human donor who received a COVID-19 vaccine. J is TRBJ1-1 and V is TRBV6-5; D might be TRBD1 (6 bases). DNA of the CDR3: TGTGCCAGCAGAGTAGACAGGTTGATGAACACTGAAGCTTTCTTT. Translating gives CASRVDRLMNTEAFF.